This record covers a single TCR beta chain. This specimen belongs to a study of blood T cell repertoires in COVID-19. The CDR3 covers 14 residues. The trim removed 7 bases at V and 1 base at J, leaving 5 bases unmatched. CDR1 and CDR2 from the germline V gene are SGHRS and YFSETQ. Some clones are missing from TCRdb's copy, which holds only in-frame ones; the method was immunoSEQ multiplex PCR. The data contain roughly 68,000 clones, 70% to 90% of them singletons. This chain joins TRBV5-1 and TRBJ1-1, with 9 bases fitting TRBD1. The sequenced material came from peripheral blood. The clonotype comes from a woman of 80 years or more with acute or convalescent COVID-19. Here the CDR3 reads CASGAGQGNTEAFF. CDR3 nucleotides: TGCGCCAGCGGTGCGGGACAGGGGAACACTGAAGCTTTCTTT.